Sequencing of this T cell receptor (beta chain) was carried out in a study of blood T cell repertoires in COVID-19. As for the study in general: Acute and convalescent COVID-19 samples came from the United States, Italy and Spain. From T cells, B-cell-depleted T cells, or PBMCs came the material, which was cDNA or gDNA.

The ends were cut back, 2 bases at V and 8 bases at J, with 12 bases in the middle. This CDR3 is built from 13 residues. Germline values: CDR1 SGDLS, CDR2 YYNGEE. In the study's own analysis: Reference gene primer amplification gave estimated nucleated cell counts. Assay: immunoSEQ multiplex PCR; the TCRdb copy retains only in-frame clones and omits some. V and J calls and clone size are those listed in that table; D and trimming were worked out from the DNA. The sample consists of about 62,000 clones, more than 85% of them appearing once. Sequenced sample: peripheral blood. This TCR was sampled from a man between 65 and 79 years old with acute or convalescent COVID-19. The rearrangement uses TRBV9 and TRBJ2-3; no reliable D call. CDR3 sequence reads: CASSVATVGTQYF. The CDR3 nucleotides are TGTGCCAGCAGCGTCGCTACGGTTGGTACGCAGTATTTT.